The present T cell receptor beta chain was sequenced within a study of somatic mutations in cytotoxic T cells in rheumatoid arthritis. The wider study: Certain V beta antibody-stained T-cell populations, V beta1+ cells sequenced for TCRB among them, were flow-sorted to nearly 100% purity.

The table came from immunoSEQ multiplex PCR; TCRdb's copy has only in-frame clones and leaves some out. Of nearly 20,000 clones listed, about 86% are singletons. Study-wide points: Rheumatoid arthritis patients, but not healthy controls, exhibited increasing CD8+ clonality with age. There was no significant difference in CD8+ T-cell clonality between rheumatoid arthritis patients and age-matched healthy controls.

Concerning this clone: What it recognizes is unknown.

Buffy coats from blood donors, median age around 50 years (range about 20-75), approximately 55% female, served as healthy controls. The sample taken for sequencing was CD8+ T cells sorted from blood. The source is a middle-aged man in good health.

The CDR3 DNA follows: TGTGCCATCAGTGAGACATGGACAGGGAATCAGCCCCAGCATTTT. Translating gives CAISETWTGNQPQHF. The chain is built from TRBV10-3 and TRBJ1-5, with TRBD1 identical over 8 bases. The CDR3 has 15 amino acids. The V gene end was trimmed by 2 bases and the J gene end by 4 bases; junction bases not matched to a gene: 4. CDR1 ENHRY and CDR2 SYGVKD come from the germline V gene.